This TCR beta chain was identified during a study of CD8 T cells in ankylosing spondylitis. Each CDR3 protein gets one entry after TCRdb re-called the 5' RACE reads with MiXCR. The data contain some 800,000 distinct CDR3 sequences, about an eighth of them singletons. The CDR3 extends over 16 amino acids. Germline V gene lookup returns CDR1 SGHRS and CDR2 YFSETQ. J gave up 3 bases and V 0 bases, and 2 bases lay outside the gene matches. This clonotype was observed a few times. Antigen specificity is unknown. Points from the study as a whole: There was a TCR beta motif, made of 7 to 9 highly homologous variants, that appeared characteristic of ankylosing spondylitis blood.

Source material: blood, either unsorted or a sorted T cell fraction (not recorded which). The chain has TRBV5-1 and TRBJ2-3, with 12 bases lining up with TRBD2. This receptor was identified in a male donor with ankylosing spondylitis. The CDR3 here is CASSLGTSGETDTQYF. The CDR3 region has the DNA TGCGCCAGCAGCTTGGGGACTAGCGGGGAAACAGATACGCAGTATTTT.